The 29 T cell receptor beta chains in this list originate from one sample, sequenced in a study of blood T cell repertoires in COVID-19. The repertoire was sequenced with immunoSEQ multiplex PCR; TCRdb's copy has only in-frame clones and lacks some. The sample holds around 180,000 clones, over 75% seen once. Source material: peripheral blood. The receptors come from a man aged 70 or older with active or convalescent COVID-19.

The chain carries TRBV5-1 and TRBJ2-5; 7 bases fit TRBD1. V trimming: 6 bases; J trimming: 1 base; junction bases outside the gene matches: 9. This CDR3 region has 15 residues. Germline-derived CDR1 and CDR2 are SGHRS and YFSETQ. The CDR3 spells CASKEGQLFQETQYF. CDR3 in DNA: TGCGCCAGCAAAGAGGGACAGCTTTTCCAAGAGACCCAGTACTTC. The variable domain in full, completed from reference TRBV5-1 and TRBJ2-5, reads KAGVTQTPRYLIKTRGQQVTLSCSPISGHRSVSWYQQTPGQGLQFLFEYFSETQRNKGNFPGRFSGRQFSNSRSEMNVSTLELGDSALYLCASKEGQLFQETQYFGPGTRLLVL.

The chain carries TRBV19 and TRBJ1-2; 8 bases map to TRBD1. In germline, CDR1 is LNHDA, CDR2 SQIVND (reference sequence). The CDR3 runs to 15 residues. V shed 3 bases and J 2 bases; nucleotides not matched to a gene: 5. This chain's CDR3 is CASSIAGTGNYGYTF. The CDR3 DNA follows: TGTGCCAGTAGTATTGCTGGGACAGGCAACTATGGCTACACCTTC.

This clone is a singleton in its sample. This sample includes further DNA sequences coding for the same CDR3. The rearrangement links TRBV2 to TRBJ1-1, with D maybe TRBD1 (6 bases). Germline V gene lookup returns CDR1 SNHLY and CDR2 FYNNEI. CDR3 length equals 14 residues. V was shortened by 6 bases and J by 0 bases, with 11 bases between the two germline ends. CDR3 sequence: CASSSGGLNTEAFF. Written as DNA, the CDR3 is TGTGCCAGCAGCAGTGGGGGCCTGAACACTGAAGCTTTCTTT.

The rearrangement links TRBV19 to TRBJ2-3, with D possibly TRBD2 on 7 matching bases. The germline V gene encodes CDR1 LNHDA and CDR2 SQIVND (reference sequence). V lost 5 bases and J lost 0, with 18 bases in between. This CDR3 is 17 amino acids long. The CDR3 is CASSLRGALISTDTQYF. CDR3 nucleotide sequence: TGTGCCAGTAGTCTACGGGGGGCCCTTATTAGCACAGATACGCAGTATTTT. Drawing the rest from reference TRBV19 and TRBJ2-3, the complete variable domain is DGGITQSPKYLFRKEGQNVTLSCEQNLNHDAMYWYRQDPGQGLRLIYYSQIVNDFQKGDIAEGYSVSREKKESFPLTVTSAQKNPTAFYLCASSLRGALISTDTQYFGPGTRLTVL.

The V call is TRBV5-1, the J call TRBJ2-7; 7 bases are a match to TRBD2. The V gene's germline CDR1 is SGHRS and CDR2 YFSETQ. CDR3 length equals 18 residues. Germline trimming cut 0 bases from V and 5 bases from J; bases unmatched to any gene: 17. The CDR3 spells CASSLARSRGLGSNEQYF. The CDR3 DNA reads TGCGCCAGCAGCTTGGCCAGGTCCCGAGGACTAGGATCTAACGAGCAGTACTTC.

This clone is a singleton in its sample. V gene TRBV7-3 combines with J gene TRBJ2-2; maybe TRBD2 (6 bases). V lost 1 base and J lost 2, with 14 bases in between. Germline CDR1 is SGHTA and CDR2 is FQGTGA. The CDR3 runs 17 residues. CDR3 in DNA: TGTGCCAGCAGCTTAAATCTAGCGACATTAAACACCGGGGAGCTGTTTTTT. It encodes CASSLNLATLNTGELFF.

The V gene is TRBV6-2 or TRBV6-3, the J gene TRBJ1-4, with D unclear. This CDR3 region has 17 residues. CDR1 is MNHEY and CDR2 is SVGEGT in the germline V gene. The V gene lost 2 bases and the J gene lost 0 bases, with 13 bases spanning the gap. In DNA form, the CDR3 reads TGTGCCAGCAGTTACACCCTGGGAGTTGCAACTAATGAAAAACTGTTTTTT. The encoded protein is CASSYTLGVATNEKLFF.

The CDR3 nucleotides read TGTGCCAGCAGCTTGAGGACTAGCACAGATACGCAGTATTTT. It translates to CASSLRTSTDTQYF. This chain uses TRBV5-5 with TRBJ2-3; TRBD2 might be the D (5 bases). The V end was cut by 1 base, the J end by 0 bases, with 6 bases between. CDR3 length: 14 residues. The germline gives CDR1 SGHKS, CDR2 YYEKEE (reference sequence).

The rearrangement joins TRBV6-5 to TRBJ1-1, with 9 bases aligning to TRBD1. The J segment lost 5 bases and the V segment lost 7 bases, leaving 8 bases of the junction unmatched. The germline V gene encodes CDR1 MNHEY and CDR2 SVGAGI. This CDR3 comprises 14 residues. CDR3 sequence: CASITGTGRTEAFF. The CDR3 coding sequence is TGTGCCAGCATTACCGGGACAGGGCGAACTGAAGCTTTCTTT.

V gene TRBV4-2 combines with J gene TRBJ2-6; 11 bases agree with TRBD1. Per germline, CDR1 LGHNA and CDR2 YNFKEQ. The CDR3 length is 19 residues. J lost 2 bases, V lost 3 bases, and 9 bases had no gene match. The CDR3 loop is CASSHTQDRGLPGANVLTF. DNA for the CDR3: TGTGCCAGCAGCCACACGCAGGACAGGGGGCTCCCTGGGGCCAACGTCCTGACTTTC.

The chain links TRBV10-3 to TRBJ2-7; 8 bases fit TRBD2. Germline values: CDR1 ENHRY, CDR2 SYGVKD. After removal of 7 bases from V and 6 bases from J, the junction contained 14 bases not matched to a gene. This CDR3 contains 15 residues. The CDR3 here is CAINPSGLGGGEQYF. CDR3 in DNA: TGTGCCATCAATCCTAGCGGGCTAGGCGGCGGCGAGCAGTACTTC.

The V gene is TRBV3-1 (or the pseudogene TRBV3-2), the J gene TRBJ2-5, with 12 positions matching TRBD2. V was pared by 4 bases and J by 5 bases, with 14 bases of the junction left unmatched. Per germline, CDR1 LGHDT and CDR2 YNNKEL (reference sequence). CDR3 size: 18 residues. The CDR3, as DNA: TGTGCCAGCAGCCCCAATTCGACTAGCGGGGGCTTGGAGGAGACCCAGTACTTC. Translating it yields CASSPNSTSGGLEETQYF.

V and J are TRBV7-8 and TRBJ1-1, with 7 bases identical to TRBD1. Germline-derived CDR1 and CDR2 are SGHVS and FQNEAQ. V shed 5 bases, J shed 0 bases, and the junction held 6 bases outside the gene matches. The CDR3 has 15 residues. CDR3 protein: CASSPFGQVNTEAFF. The DNA of the CDR3 is TGTGCCAGCAGCCCCTTTGGACAGGTGAACACTGAAGCTTTCTTT.

The chain carries TRBV7-9 and TRBJ2-7; D is unresolved. Trimming removed 5 bases at V and 4 bases at J, with 21 bases between. This CDR3 spans 16 amino acids. Germline V gene data show CDR1 as SEHNR and CDR2 as FQNEAQ (reference sequence). CDR3 region: CASSPKLQPLKYEQYF. For the CDR3, the DNA is TGTGCCAGCAGCCCGAAACTCCAACCCCTAAAGTACGAGCAGTACTTC.

The V gene is TRBV4-1, the J gene TRBJ1-1; TRBD1 matches at 7 bases. Germline-derived CDR1 and CDR2 are MGHRA and YSYEKL. V was pared by 4 bases and J by 2 bases, with 13 bases of the junction left unmatched. The CDR3 spans 17 residues. The CDR3 sequence is CASSRGQANLLNTEAFF. CDR3 in DNA: TGCGCCAGCAGCCGCGGACAGGCCAATTTGCTCAACACTGAAGCTTTCTTT.

This rearrangement joins TRBV6-5 to TRBJ2-3; 10 bases match TRBD1. The ends lost 5 bases at V and 4 bases at J; junction bases unmatched: 3. The germline V gene has CDR1 MNHEY and CDR2 SVGAGI. This CDR3 contains 14 residues. The chain's CDR3 is CASSLGQGADTQYF. In DNA form, the CDR3 reads TGTGCCAGCAGTCTCGGACAGGGGGCAGATACGCAGTATTTT.

This sequence joins TRBV28 and TRBJ1-2; 7 nucleotides agree with TRBD1. J lost 2 bases, V lost 7 bases, and 4 bases had no gene match. The germline CDR1 and CDR2 sequences are MDHEN and SYDVKM. The length of the CDR3 is 13 residues. The CDR3 nucleotides are TGTGCCAGCATCTCGGGACAGAACTATGGCTACACCTTC. Its protein is CASISGQNYGYTF.

The chain couples TRBV2 to TRBJ1-2, with D maybe TRBD1 (5 bases). The CDR3 is 14 amino acids. V lost 2 bases, J lost 2 bases, and 9 bases lay in between. CDR1 is SNHLY and CDR2 is FYNNEI in the germline V gene. The CDR3 is CASSEQGGNYGYTF. In DNA, the CDR3 is TGTGCCAGCAGTGAACAGGGTGGGAACTATGGCTACACCTTC.

The chain joins TRBV6-6 to TRBJ1-2; the D is unclear. Trimming pared 6 bases from V and 8 bases from J, leaving 22 bases between. Germline CDR1 MNHNY, CDR2 SVGAGI (reference sequence). CDR3 size: 15 residues. Here the CDR3 reads CASRSEGTTMKGYTF. In nucleotides, the CDR3 is TGTGCCAGCAGATCTGAGGGAACCACTATGAAAGGCTACACCTTC.

This chain links TRBV18 with TRBJ2-3; possibly TRBD2 for D (5 bases). V was cut by 2 bases and J by 2 bases, with 14 bases left in between. Looked up from germline, CDR1 is KGHSH and CDR2 is LQKENI. The CDR3 has 16 amino acids. CDR3 sequence reads: CASSPNSLDYTDTQYF. The CDR3 region has the DNA TGTGCCAGCTCACCAAACTCCCTCGACTACACAGATACGCAGTATTTT.

The gene calls are TRBV28 and TRBJ1-5; no reliable D call. Germline assignment: CDR1 MDHEN and CDR2 SYDVKM. This CDR3 has 15 residues. V dropped 2 bases and J dropped 3 bases, with 11 bases sitting between them. The CDR3 DNA reads TGTGCCAGCAGTTTAGGGCAGTCATTCAATCAGCCCCAGCATTTT. Residues: CASSLGQSFNQPQHF.

The chain uses TRBV5-1 and TRBJ1-4; D is possibly TRBD1 (6 bases). CDR3 length: 18 residues. V lost 1 base and J lost 1, with 17 bases in between. Germline lookup yields CDR1 SGHRS and CDR2 YFSETQ. CDR3: CASSLSNGQGLTNEKLFF. The CDR3 region has the DNA TGCGCCAGCAGCTTGTCTAACGGGCAGGGGTTAACTAATGAAAAACTGTTTTTT.

The chain uses TRBV5-6 and TRBJ1-6; D might be TRBD1 (6 bases). CDR3 size: 15 residues. V was trimmed by 3 bases and J by 9 bases, leaving 16 bases between them. From germline, CDR1 is SGHDT and CDR2 YYEEEE. Here the CDR3 DNA reads TGTGCCAGCAGCTCCCTCAACAGGGTGGGTTCACCCCTCCACTTT. This translates into CASSSLNRVGSPLHF.

This chain uses TRBV7-9 with TRBJ1-3, with 7 bases aligning to TRBD1. Trimming took 5 bases from V and 4 from J; bases not matched to a gene: 5. In germline, CDR1 is SEHNR, CDR2 FQNEAQ (reference sequence). The CDR3 is 14 residues long. The DNA of the CDR3 is TGTGCCAGCAGCCCCCCGGGACAGGGAAACACCATATATTTT. Translation: CASSPPGQGNTIYF.

The chain combines TRBV29-1 with TRBJ2-7; 7 bases match TRBD2. V lost 7 bases and J lost 3; bases outside the gene matches: 9. This CDR3 has 13 amino acids. Germline CDR1 and CDR2: SQVTM and ANQGSEA. The CDR3 here is CSAEEREGYEQYF. The DNA of the CDR3 is TGCAGCGCCGAGGAGCGGGAAGGCTACGAGCAGTACTTC.

The chain uses TRBV6-5 and TRBJ2-7; 8 bases line up with TRBD1. Germline loops: CDR1 MNHEY, CDR2 SVGAGI. V was pared by 0 bases and J by 3 bases, with 4 bases of the junction left unmatched. This CDR3 is 15 amino acids long. The CDR3 nucleotides are TGTGCCAGCAGTTACTCCTCCGGGACAGGCTACGAGCAGTACTTC. Amino acids: CASSYSSGTGYEQYF.

J is TRBJ2-3 and V is TRBV30; D may be TRBD2 (6 bases). CDR1 and CDR2 from the germline V gene are GTSNPN and SVGIG (reference sequence). Trimming removed 2 bases from V and 1 base from J, with 16 bases in between. The CDR3 is 16 amino acids. CDR3 DNA sequence: TGTGCCTGGAGTACCGCGGCCTCGGGGGGCACAGATACGCAGTATTTT. It specifies CAWSTAASGGTDTQYF.

The chain couples TRBV19 to TRBJ2-7; D might be TRBD2 (5 bases). V lost 3 bases, J lost 4 bases, and 13 bases lay in between. The CDR3 consists of 14 residues. The germline V gene has CDR1 LNHDA and CDR2 SQIVND (reference sequence). As DNA, the CDR3 is TGTGCCAGTAGTATGACCGGACTCCCTTACGAGCAGTACTTC. Encoded protein: CASSMTGLPYEQYF.

A single count supports this clone. V gene TRBV11-3 combines with J gene TRBJ2-3, with D possibly being TRBD1 (6 bases). Trimming stripped 5 bases from V and 1 base from J, with 13 bases between. There are 15 residues in the CDR3. Germline-derived CDR1 and CDR2 are SGHNT and YENEEA. The CDR3 DNA reads TGTGCCAGCAGCCCGAGGGGGAAGGGCACAGATACGCAGTATTTT. Translating it yields CASSPRGKGTDTQYF.